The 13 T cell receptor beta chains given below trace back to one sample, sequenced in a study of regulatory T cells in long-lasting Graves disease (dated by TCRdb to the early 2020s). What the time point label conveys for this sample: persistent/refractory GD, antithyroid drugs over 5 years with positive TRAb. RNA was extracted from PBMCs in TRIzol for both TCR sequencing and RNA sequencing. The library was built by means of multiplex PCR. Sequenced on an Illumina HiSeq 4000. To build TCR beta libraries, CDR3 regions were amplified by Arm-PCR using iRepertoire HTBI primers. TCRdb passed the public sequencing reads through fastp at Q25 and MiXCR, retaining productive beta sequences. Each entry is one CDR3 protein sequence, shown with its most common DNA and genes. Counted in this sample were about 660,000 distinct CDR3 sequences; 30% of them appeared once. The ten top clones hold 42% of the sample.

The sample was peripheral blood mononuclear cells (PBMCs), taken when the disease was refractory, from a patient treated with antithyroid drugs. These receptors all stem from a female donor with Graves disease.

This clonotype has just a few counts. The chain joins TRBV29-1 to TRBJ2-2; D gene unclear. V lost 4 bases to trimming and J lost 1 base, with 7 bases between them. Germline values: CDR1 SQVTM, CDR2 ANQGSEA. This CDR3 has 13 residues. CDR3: CSVGYRNTGELFF. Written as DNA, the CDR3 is TGCAGCGTTGGGTACAGGAACACCGGGGAGCTGTTTTTT.

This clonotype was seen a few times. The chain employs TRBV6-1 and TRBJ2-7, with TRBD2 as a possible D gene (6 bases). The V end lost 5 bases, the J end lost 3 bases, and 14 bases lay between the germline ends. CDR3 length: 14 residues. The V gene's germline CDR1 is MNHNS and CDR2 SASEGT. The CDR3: CASSKGTQFYEQYF. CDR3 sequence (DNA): TGTGCCAGCAGTAAAGGGACTCAATTCTACGAGCAGTACTTC.

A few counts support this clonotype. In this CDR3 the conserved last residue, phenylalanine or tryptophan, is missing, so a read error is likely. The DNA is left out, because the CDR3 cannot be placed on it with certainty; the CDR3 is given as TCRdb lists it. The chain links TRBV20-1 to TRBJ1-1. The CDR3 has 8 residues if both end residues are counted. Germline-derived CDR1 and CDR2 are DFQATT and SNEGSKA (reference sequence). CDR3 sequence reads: CSARGAWG.

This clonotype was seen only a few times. This chain's CDR3 is CAISTRDRGLETQYF. The CDR3 region has the DNA TGTGCCATCAGTACCCGGGACAGGGGTTTGGAGACCCAGTACTTC. V and J are TRBV10-3 and TRBJ2-5, with 10 bases fitting TRBD1. After removal of 5 bases from V and 5 bases from J, the junction contained 8 bases not matched to a gene. Germline lookup yields CDR1 ENHRY and CDR2 SYGVKD. This CDR3 is 15 amino acids long.

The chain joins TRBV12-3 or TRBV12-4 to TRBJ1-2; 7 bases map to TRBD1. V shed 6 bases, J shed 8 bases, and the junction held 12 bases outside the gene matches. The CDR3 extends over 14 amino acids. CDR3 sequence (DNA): TGTGCCAGCAGAAGGGACAGTGCAGCGAGGGGCTACACCTTC. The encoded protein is CASRRDSAARGYTF.

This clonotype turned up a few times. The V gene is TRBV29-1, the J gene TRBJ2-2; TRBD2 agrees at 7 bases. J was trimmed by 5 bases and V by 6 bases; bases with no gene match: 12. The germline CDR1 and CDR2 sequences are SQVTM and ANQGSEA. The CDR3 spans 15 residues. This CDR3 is CSVRASSGGTGELFF. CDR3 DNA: TGCAGCGTCCGCGCCTCTAGCGGAGGGACCGGGGAGCTGTTTTTT.

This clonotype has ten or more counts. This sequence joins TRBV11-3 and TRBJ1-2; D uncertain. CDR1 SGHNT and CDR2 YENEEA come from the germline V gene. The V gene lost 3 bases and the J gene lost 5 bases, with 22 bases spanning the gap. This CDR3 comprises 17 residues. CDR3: CASSFRPTDLASYGYTF. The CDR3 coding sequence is TGTGCCAGCAGCTTCAGACCTACGGATCTCGCTTCATATGGCTACACCTTC.

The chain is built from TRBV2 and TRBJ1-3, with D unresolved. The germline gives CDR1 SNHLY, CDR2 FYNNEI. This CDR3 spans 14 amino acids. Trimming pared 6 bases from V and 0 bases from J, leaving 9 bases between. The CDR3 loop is CASRQADSGNTIYF. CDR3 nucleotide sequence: TGTGCCAGCAGGCAGGCCGACTCTGGAAACACCATATATTTT.

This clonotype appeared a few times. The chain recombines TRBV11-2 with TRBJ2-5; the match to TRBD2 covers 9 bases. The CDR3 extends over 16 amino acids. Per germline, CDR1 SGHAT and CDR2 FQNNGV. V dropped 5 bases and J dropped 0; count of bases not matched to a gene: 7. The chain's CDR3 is CASSAGTSWNQETQYF. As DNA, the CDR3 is TGTGCCAGCAGCGCGGGGACTAGCTGGAACCAAGAGACCCAGTACTTC.

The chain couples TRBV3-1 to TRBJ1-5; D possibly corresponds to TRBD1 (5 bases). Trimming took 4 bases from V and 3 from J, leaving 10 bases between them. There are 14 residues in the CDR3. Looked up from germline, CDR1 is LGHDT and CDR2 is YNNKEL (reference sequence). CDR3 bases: TGTGCCAGCAGCCCCCGACAGAACAATCAGCCCCAGCATTTT. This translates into CASSPRQNNQPQHF.

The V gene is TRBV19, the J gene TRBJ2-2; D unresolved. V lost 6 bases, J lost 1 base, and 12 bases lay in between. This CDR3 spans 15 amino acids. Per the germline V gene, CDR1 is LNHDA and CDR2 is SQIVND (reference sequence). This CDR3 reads CASSPRVENTGELFF. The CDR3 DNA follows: TGTGCCAGTAGCCCAAGGGTGGAGAACACCGGGGAGCTGTTTTTT.

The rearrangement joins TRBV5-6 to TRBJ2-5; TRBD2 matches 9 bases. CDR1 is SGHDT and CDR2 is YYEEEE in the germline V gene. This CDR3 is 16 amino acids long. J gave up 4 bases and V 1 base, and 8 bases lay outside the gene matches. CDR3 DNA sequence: TGTGCCAGCAGCTTGAATATAGCGGGAGTTCGAGAGACCCAGTACTTC. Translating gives CASSLNIAGVRETQYF.

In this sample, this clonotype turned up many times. CDR3 DNA sequence: TGTGCCAGCAGCTTAGAGGGGGGATTCGGCGAAGCGAGGGAGCAGTACTTC. Amino acids: CASSLEGGFGEAREQYF. This rearrangement joins TRBV11-2 to TRBJ2-7; D possibly corresponds to TRBD2 (6 bases). Germline V gene lookup returns CDR1 SGHAT and CDR2 FQNNGV. V lost 0 bases, J lost 7 bases, and 22 bases lay in between. The CDR3 totals 17 residues.